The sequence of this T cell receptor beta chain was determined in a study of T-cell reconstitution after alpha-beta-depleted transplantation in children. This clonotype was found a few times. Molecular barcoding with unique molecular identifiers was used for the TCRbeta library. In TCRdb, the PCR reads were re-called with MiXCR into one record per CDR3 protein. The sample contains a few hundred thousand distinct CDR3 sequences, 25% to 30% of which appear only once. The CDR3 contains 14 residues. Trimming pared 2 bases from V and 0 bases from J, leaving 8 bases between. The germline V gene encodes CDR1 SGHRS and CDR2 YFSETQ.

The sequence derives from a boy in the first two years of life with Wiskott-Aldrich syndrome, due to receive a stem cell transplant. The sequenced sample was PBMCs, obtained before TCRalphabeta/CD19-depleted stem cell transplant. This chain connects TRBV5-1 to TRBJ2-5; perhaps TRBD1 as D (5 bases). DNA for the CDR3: TGCGCCAGCAGCTTACAGGCAGACCAAGAGACCCAGTACTTC. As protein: CASSLQADQETQYF.